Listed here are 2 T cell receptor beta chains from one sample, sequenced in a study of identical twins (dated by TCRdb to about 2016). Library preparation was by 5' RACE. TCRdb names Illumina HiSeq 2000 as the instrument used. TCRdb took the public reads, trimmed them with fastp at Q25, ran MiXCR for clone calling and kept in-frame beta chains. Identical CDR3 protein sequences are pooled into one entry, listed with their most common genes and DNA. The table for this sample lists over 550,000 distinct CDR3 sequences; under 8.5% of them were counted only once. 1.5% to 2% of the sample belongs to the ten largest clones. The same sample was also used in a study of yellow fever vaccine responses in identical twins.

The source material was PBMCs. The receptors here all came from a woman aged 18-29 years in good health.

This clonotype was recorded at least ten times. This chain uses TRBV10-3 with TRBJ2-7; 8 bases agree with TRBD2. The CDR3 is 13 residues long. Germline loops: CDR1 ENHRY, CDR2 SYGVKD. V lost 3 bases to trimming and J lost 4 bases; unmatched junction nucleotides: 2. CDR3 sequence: CAISDGTSYEQYF. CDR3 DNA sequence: TGTGCCATCAGTGATGGGACTAGTTACGAGCAGTACTTC.

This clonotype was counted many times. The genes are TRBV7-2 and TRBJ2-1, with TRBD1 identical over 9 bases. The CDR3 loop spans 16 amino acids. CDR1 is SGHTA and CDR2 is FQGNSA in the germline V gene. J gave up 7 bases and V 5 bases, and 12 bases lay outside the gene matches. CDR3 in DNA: TGTGCCAGCAGCCGTTTTGGGACAGGGTTCGGTAATGAGCAGTTCTTC. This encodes CASSRFGTGFGNEQFF.